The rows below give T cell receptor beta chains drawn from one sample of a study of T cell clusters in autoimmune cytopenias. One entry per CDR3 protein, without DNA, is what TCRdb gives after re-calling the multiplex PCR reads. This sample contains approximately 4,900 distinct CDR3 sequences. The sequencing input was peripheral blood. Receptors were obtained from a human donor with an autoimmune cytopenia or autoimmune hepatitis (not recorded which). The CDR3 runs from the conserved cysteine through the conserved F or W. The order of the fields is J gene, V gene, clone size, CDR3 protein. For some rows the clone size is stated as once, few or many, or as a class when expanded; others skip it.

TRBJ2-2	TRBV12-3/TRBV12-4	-	CASSTRRAGELFF
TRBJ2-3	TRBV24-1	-	CATSDLAGRGTDTQYF
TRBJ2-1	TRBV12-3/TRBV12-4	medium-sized	CASSRGQGEQFF
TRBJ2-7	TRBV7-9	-	CASSPDGYYEQYF
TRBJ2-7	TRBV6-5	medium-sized	CASSTSWGGAYEQYF
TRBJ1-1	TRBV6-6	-	CASSDSNTEAFF
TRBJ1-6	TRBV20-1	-	CSARLGEGSPLHF
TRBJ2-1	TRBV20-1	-	CSASSRLRGAGEQFF
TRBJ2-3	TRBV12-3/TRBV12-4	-	CASSPRRLSTDTQYF
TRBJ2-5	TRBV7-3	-	CASSAQGAGETQYF
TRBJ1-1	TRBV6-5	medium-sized	CASSKRQGGNTEAFF
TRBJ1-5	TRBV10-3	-	CAISESSIGRANQPQHF
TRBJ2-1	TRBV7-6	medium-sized	CASSFGGSSGEQFF
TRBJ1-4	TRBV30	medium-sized	CAWAPGLGNEKLFF
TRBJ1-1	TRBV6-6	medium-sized	CASTVGGNTEAFF
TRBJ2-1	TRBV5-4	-	CASRLGFEQFF
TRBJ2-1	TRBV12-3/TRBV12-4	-	CASGLVGLAWSYNEQFF
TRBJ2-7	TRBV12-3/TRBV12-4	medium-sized	CASSLARRGLREQYF
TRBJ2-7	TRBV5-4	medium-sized	CASSFTPTGDYEQYF
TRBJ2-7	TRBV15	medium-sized	CATSRDPTYEQYF
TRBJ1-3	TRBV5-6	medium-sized	CASSLDGRSYSGKTIYF
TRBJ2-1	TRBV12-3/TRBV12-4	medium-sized	CASRTGLVGEQFF
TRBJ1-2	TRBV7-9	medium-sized	CASSLIQGPGYTF
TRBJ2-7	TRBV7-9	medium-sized	CASRSYLDHGRPNYEQYF
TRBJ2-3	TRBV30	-	CAWSLSSGYTDTQYF
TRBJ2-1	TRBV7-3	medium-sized	CASRLLGGVGEQFF